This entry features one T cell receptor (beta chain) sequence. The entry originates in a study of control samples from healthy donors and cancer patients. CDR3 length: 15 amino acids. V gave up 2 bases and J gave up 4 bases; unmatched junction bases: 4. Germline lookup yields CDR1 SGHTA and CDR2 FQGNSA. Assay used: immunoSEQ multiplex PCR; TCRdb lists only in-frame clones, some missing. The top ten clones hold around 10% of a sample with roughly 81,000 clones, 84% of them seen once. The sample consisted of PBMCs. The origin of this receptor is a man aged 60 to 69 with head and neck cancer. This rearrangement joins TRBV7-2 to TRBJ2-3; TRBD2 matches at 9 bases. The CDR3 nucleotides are TGTGCCAGCAGCTTAAGTAGCGGGAGTGCAGATACGCAGTATTTT. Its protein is CASSLSSGSADTQYF.